These 22 T cell receptor beta chains originate from one sample sequenced in a study of T cells in Graves' hyperthyroidism and ophthalmopathy. The source material, RNA transcripts, was used to amplify TCR beta CDR3 regions. The study used the HTBI primer set for a first-round RT-PCR of the TCR CDR3. TCRdb fed the multiplex PCR reads into MiXCR, producing one record per CDR3 protein. The sample lists 350,000 to 450,000 distinct CDR3 sequences, over 11% occurring once. Sequencing used blood. All receptors come from an older woman with Graves' hyperthyroidism.

This clonotype was detected ten times or more. The V and J genes are TRBV6-5 and TRBJ2-6; 11 bases align to TRBD1. CDR1 and CDR2 from the germline V gene are MNHEY and SVGAGI. The CDR3 spans 18 residues. The V segment lost 0 bases and the J segment 2 bases; nucleotides outside the gene matches: 3. As DNA, the CDR3 is TGTGCCAGCAGTTACTCGGGACAGGGGGTTACTGGGGCCAACGTCCTGACTTTC. Amino acids: CASSYSGQGVTGANVLTF.

This chain uses TRBV28 with TRBJ1-1; TRBD1 agrees at 7 bases. The V gene end was trimmed by 4 bases and the J gene end by 7 bases; junction bases not matched to a gene: 3. CDR1 is MDHEN, CDR2 SYDVKM, per germline. CDR3 size: 12 residues. This CDR3 is CASSSPGGEAFF. CDR3 in DNA: TGTGCCAGCAGTTCCCCAGGGGGTGAAGCTTTCTTT.

In its sample, this clonotype was seen many times. The J gene is TRBJ2-5, the V gene TRBV11-2, with D possibly matching TRBD2 (5 bases). Trimming shortened V by 1 base and J by 1 base, and 13 bases separated the two germline ends. This CDR3 has 16 residues. Germline V gives CDR1 SGHAT, CDR2 FQNNGV. This CDR3 reads CASSLGGPNGQETQYF. The CDR3 nucleotides are TGTGCCAGCAGCTTAGGCGGGCCAAATGGCCAAGAGACCCAGTACTTC.

This clonotype was recorded many times. The chain couples TRBV2 to TRBJ1-5; D possibly corresponds to TRBD1 (5 bases). This CDR3 has 16 residues. CDR1 is SNHLY and CDR2 is FYNNEI in the germline V gene. The V end lost 6 bases, the J end lost 2 bases, and 17 bases lay between the germline ends. CDR3 coding DNA: TGTGCCAGCAGCTCCCGGGGACGTCAGGGCAATCAGCCCCAGCATTTT. This translates into CASSSRGRQGNQPQHF.

This clonotype appeared many times. This sequence joins TRBV7-3 and TRBJ2-3; maybe TRBD2 (5 bases). Germline V gene sequence: CDR1 SGHTA, CDR2 FQGTGA. The CDR3 consists of 13 residues. V lost 5 bases, J lost 0 bases, and 6 bases lay in between. The chain's CDR3 is CASSRTSTDTQYF. CDR3 in DNA: TGTGCCAGCAGCCGGACTAGCACAGATACGCAGTATTTT.

J is TRBJ2-7 and V is TRBV2; TRBD2 matches at 13 bases. CDR3 length equals 14 residues. The germline CDR1 and CDR2 sequences are SNHLY and FYNNEI. The trim removed 8 bases at V and 7 bases at J, leaving 8 bases unmatched. CDR3 bases: TGTGCCAGCGGGGGGACTAGCGGGACTCTTGAGCAGTACTTC. The encoded protein is CASGGTSGTLEQYF.

This clonotype was counted at least ten times. The chain combines TRBV7-9 with TRBJ2-7, with TRBD1 matching 7 bases. The germline CDR1 and CDR2 sequences are SEHNR and FQNEAQ (reference sequence). CDR3 length: 14 amino acids. V shed 2 bases, J shed 6 bases, and the junction held 7 bases outside the gene matches. The CDR3: CASSLPTGSFEQYF. The CDR3 region has the DNA TGTGCCAGCAGCTTACCGACAGGGTCTTTCGAGCAGTACTTC.

This clonotype was seen repeatedly, ten times or more. The V gene is TRBV27, the J gene TRBJ2-1; D is ambiguous. CDR3 length: 15 residues. V shed 1 base and J shed 7 bases, with 14 bases lying between them. Per germline, CDR1 MNHEY and CDR2 SMNVEV (reference sequence). CDR3: CASSLLQLRKNEQFF. CDR3 sequence (DNA): TGTGCCAGCAGTTTATTACAGCTGAGGAAGAATGAGCAGTTCTTC.

The chain joins TRBV19 to TRBJ1-1; D gene ambiguous. Germline loops: CDR1 LNHDA, CDR2 SQIVND (reference sequence). The V and J ends lost 6 bases and 3 bases respectively, with 14 bases between them. The CDR3 covers 14 residues. CDR3 loop: CASRPRAKDTEAFF. For the CDR3, the DNA is TGTGCCAGTAGGCCTCGGGCCAAGGACACTGAAGCTTTCTTT.

This clonotype occurred many times. The chain combines TRBV11-3 with TRBJ2-3; 11 bases agree with TRBD1. There are 15 residues in the CDR3. The J segment lost 4 bases and the V segment lost 4 bases, leaving 4 bases of the junction unmatched. In germline, CDR1 is SGHNT, CDR2 YENEEA. In DNA, the CDR3 is TGTGCCAGCAGCTCCATGGGACAGGGGGCAGATACGCAGTATTTT. Its protein is CASSSMGQGADTQYF.

This clonotype showed up just a few times. The chain carries TRBV2 and TRBJ1-5, with D possibly being TRBD1 (6 bases). The germline gives CDR1 SNHLY, CDR2 FYNNEI. This CDR3 contains 14 residues. Trimming shortened V by 7 bases and J by 7 bases, and 17 bases separated the two germline ends. The CDR3 nucleotides read TGTGCCAGCATTTTAGACAGGACGTCCCAGCCCCAGCATTTT. Translated: CASILDRTSQPQHF.

The table lists this clonotype with a few counts. The genes are TRBV6-6 and TRBJ2-2; D may correspond to TRBD1 or TRBD2 (5 bases each). Trimming left V 0 bases short and J 3 bases short, with 5 bases between. The CDR3 length is 14 residues. Per germline, CDR1 MNHNY and CDR2 SVGAGI (reference sequence). CDR3 sequence reads: CASSYSGDTGELFF. CDR3 sequence (DNA): TGTGCCAGCAGTTACTCGGGGGACACCGGGGAGCTGTTTTTT.

This clonotype occurred many times. The gene calls are TRBV3-1 and TRBJ2-5; a possible D gene is TRBD2 (5 bases). Germline V gene lookup returns CDR1 LGHDT and CDR2 YNNKEL (reference sequence). V lost 1 base and J 2 bases, leaving 14 bases between the germline ends. The CDR3 loop spans 16 amino acids. The CDR3 loop reads CASSQGAPGWQETQYF. Written as DNA, the CDR3 is TGTGCCAGCAGCCAAGGGGCCCCGGGGTGGCAAGAGACCCAGTACTTC.

This clonotype was seen a few times. J is TRBJ1-1 and V is TRBV20-1, with TRBD1 as a possible D gene (5 bases). The germline gives CDR1 DFQATT, CDR2 SNEGSKA (reference sequence). This CDR3 region has 14 residues. Trimming took off 3 bases at V and 3 bases at J, with 14 bases between the two ends. The CDR3 here is CSARAAQVHTEAFF. CDR3 sequence (DNA): TGCAGTGCTAGGGCGGCACAGGTGCACACTGAAGCTTTCTTT.

This clonotype came up a few times. The chain has TRBV5-6 and TRBJ2-7; D is uncertain. Trimming removed 3 bases at V and 7 bases at J, with 20 bases between. CDR1 and CDR2 (germline): SGHDT, YYEEEE. The CDR3 runs to 15 residues. The CDR3 here is CASSSLRGPPGEQYF. CDR3 sequence (DNA): TGTGCCAGCAGCTCATTGCGCGGTCCCCCTGGGGAGCAGTACTTC.

This clonotype occurred many times. The rearrangement links TRBV6-1 to TRBJ2-7; weak D call: TRBD2 (6 bases). V was trimmed by 5 bases and J by 2 bases, leaving 10 bases between them. Looked up from germline, CDR1 is MNHNS and CDR2 is SASEGT. The CDR3 is 13 residues long. The DNA for the CDR3 is TGTGCCAGCAGTCCCCGGGGGACCTACGAGCAGTACTTC. Translated, it gives CASSPRGTYEQYF.

V usage is TRBV6-1 and J usage is TRBJ1-2, with 12 bases that match TRBD1. The V segment lost 5 bases and the J segment 6 bases; nucleotides outside the gene matches: 10. Germline CDR1 and CDR2: MNHNS and SASEGT. This CDR3 has 16 residues. The chain's CDR3 is CASSPPPGQGADGYTF. Here the CDR3 DNA reads TGTGCCAGCAGTCCGCCCCCGGGACAGGGGGCCGATGGCTACACCTTC.

This clonotype came up many times. The chain joins TRBV6-2 or TRBV6-3 to TRBJ2-5; TRBD2 matches at 13 bases. The J segment lost 5 bases and the V segment lost 5 bases, leaving 5 bases of the junction unmatched. Germline V gene data show CDR1 as MNHEY and CDR2 as SVGEGT. The CDR3 consists of 15 residues. The CDR3 is CASSRTSGSTETQYF. The CDR3, as DNA: TGTGCCAGCAGTCGGACTAGCGGGAGTACCGAGACCCAGTACTTC.

The sample holds one count of this clonotype. The V call is TRBV19, the J call TRBJ2-7, with D maybe TRBD1 (5 bases). V shed 3 bases and J shed 0 bases, with 12 bases lying between them. Looked up from germline, CDR1 is LNHDA and CDR2 is SQIVND (reference sequence). CDR3 size: 15 residues. CDR3: CASSIGPGLSYEQYF. The CDR3 nucleotides read TGTGCCAGTAGTATCGGGCCAGGGCTCTCCTACGAGCAGTACTTC.

At least ten counts were recorded for this clonotype. The chain employs TRBV7-9 and TRBJ2-1; the match to TRBD2 covers 10 bases. V lost 5 bases, J lost 4 bases, and 11 bases stayed unmatched. Germline assignment: CDR1 SEHNR and CDR2 FQNEAQ (reference sequence). The CDR3 covers 17 residues. The CDR3 loop reads CASSVNLNSGGYNEQFF. The DNA for the CDR3 is TGTGCCAGCAGCGTCAACTTGAATAGCGGGGGGTACAATGAGCAGTTCTTC.

This clonotype was detected many times. The rearrangement uses TRBV11-2 and TRBJ2-1; 9 bases agree with TRBD2. The CDR3 runs to 14 residues. The J segment lost 10 bases and the V segment lost 4 bases, leaving 8 bases of the junction unmatched. Germline V gene sequence: CDR1 SGHAT, CDR2 FQNNGV. The CDR3 here is CASSSSGTIIEQFF. In nucleotides, the CDR3 is TGTGCCAGCAGCTCTAGCGGGACGATAATAGAGCAGTTCTTC.

V is TRBV2 and J is TRBJ1-4; D gene uncertain. This CDR3 is 11 amino acids long. CDR1 SNHLY and CDR2 FYNNEI come from the germline V gene. V lost 1 base and J lost 8, with 2 bases in between. CDR3 loop: CASSEGEKLFF. The CDR3 bases are TGTGCCAGCAGTGAAGGGGAAAAACTGTTTTTT.